The 13 T cell receptor beta chains below all came from one sample that was sequenced in a study of blood T cell repertoires in COVID-19. Clones were read by immunoSEQ multiplex PCR, and TCRdb kept only the in-frame ones, dropping some. The top ten hold around 14% of the sample, which has tens of thousands of clones, roughly 90% seen once. The sample taken for sequencing was peripheral blood. The receptors were sampled from a man between 65 and 79 years old with active or convalescent COVID-19.

V and J are TRBV7-3 and TRBJ2-1; 9 bases line up with TRBD1. The germline V gene has CDR1 SGHTA and CDR2 FQGTGA. The trim removed 5 bases at V and 7 bases at J, leaving 9 bases unmatched. The CDR3 extends over 15 amino acids. For the CDR3, the DNA is TGTGCCAGCAGCCCGGGACAGGGAGTCCGGAATGAGCAGTTCTTC. Its protein product is CASSPGQGVRNEQFF.

The gene calls are TRBV19 and TRBJ2-7; 15 bases are shared with TRBD2. The ends lost 4 bases at V and 0 bases at J; junction bases unmatched: 4. CDR3 length: 17 residues. CDR1 is LNHDA, CDR2 SQIVND, per germline (reference sequence). This chain's CDR3 is CASSRGLAGGVSYEQYF. The CDR3, as DNA: TGTGCCAGTAGTAGGGGACTAGCGGGAGGCGTCTCCTACGAGCAGTACTTC.

DNA of the CDR3: TGTGCCAGCAGCTTCGTGAGGGGGGGGACTGAAGCTTTCTTT. Translating it yields CASSFVRGGTEAFF. V is TRBV11-2 and J is TRBJ1-1, with D perhaps TRBD1 (6 bases). CDR3 length equals 14 residues. The germline gives CDR1 SGHAT, CDR2 FQNNGV. V dropped 3 bases and J dropped 5 bases, with 13 bases sitting between them.

This clone was counted a single time. The J gene is TRBJ2-7, the V gene TRBV15, with 9 positions matching TRBD1. The V segment lost 4 bases and the J segment 5 bases; nucleotides outside the gene matches: 9. Germline V CDR1 and CDR2: LNHNV, YYDKDF (reference sequence). CDR3 length equals 15 residues. This chain's CDR3 is CATSIGTGGFNEQYF. The CDR3 bases are TGTGCCACCAGCATCGGCACAGGGGGCTTCAACGAGCAGTACTTC.

The CDR3 DNA follows: TGTGCCAGCAGCCGGGAGTACGAGCAGTACTTC. Its translation: CASSREYEQYF. The rearrangement joins TRBV3-1 (or the pseudogene TRBV3-2) to TRBJ2-7; D is perhaps TRBD2 (5 bases). Per the germline V gene, CDR1 is LGHDT and CDR2 is YNNKEL (reference sequence). V lost 4 bases to trimming and J lost 4 bases, with 5 bases between them. CDR3 size: 11 residues.

This rearrangement joins TRBV27 to TRBJ2-4; no reliable D call. Germline CDR1 MNHEY, CDR2 SMNVEV (reference sequence). CDR3 length: 16 amino acids. V was clipped by 5 bases and J by 0 bases, with 14 bases between them. The CDR3 bases are TGTGCCAGCAGTGGAGACCCTGCTATAGCCAAAAACATTCAGTACTTC. Translating gives CASSGDPAIAKNIQYF.

This sequence joins TRBV28 and TRBJ1-5; 8 bases are a match to TRBD1. The CDR3 sequence is 16 residues long. The ends lost 6 bases at V and 4 bases at J; junction bases unmatched: 11. Per germline, CDR1 MDHEN and CDR2 SYDVKM. CDR3 amino acids: CASRRLRQGKNQPQHF. CDR3 nucleotides: TGTGCCAGCAGGCGCCTACGACAGGGGAAGAATCAGCCCCAGCATTTT.

This sequence joins TRBV3-1 (or the pseudogene TRBV3-2) and TRBJ2-5; D is undetermined. The CDR3 runs to 12 residues. The germline V gene has CDR1 LGHDT and CDR2 YNNKEL (reference sequence). Trimming took 2 bases from V and 5 from J, leaving 6 bases between them. CDR3 protein: CASSQSEETQYF. The CDR3 DNA is TGTGCCAGCAGCCAATCCGAGGAGACCCAGTACTTC.

J is TRBJ1-4 and V is TRBV15; TRBD1 aligns across 10 bases. The CDR3 consists of 16 residues. J gave up 7 bases and V 1 base, and 6 bases lay outside the gene matches. The germline gives CDR1 LNHNV, CDR2 YYDKDF (reference sequence). The CDR3 is CATSRAKGTGVEKLFF. CDR3 in DNA: TGTGCCACCAGCAGAGCTAAAGGGACAGGGGTTGAAAAACTGTTTTTT.

The V call is TRBV5-1, the J call TRBJ1-1; D is uncertain. Germline lookup yields CDR1 SGHRS and CDR2 YFSETQ. The CDR3 spans 15 residues. Trimming cost V 0 bases and J 11 bases, with 20 bases left between them. The chain's CDR3 is CASSLETHLSGRAFF. In nucleotides, the CDR3 is TGCGCCAGCAGCTTGGAGACACATCTCTCCGGGAGGGCTTTCTTT.

The chain combines TRBV28 with TRBJ2-2, with TRBD2 identical over 9 bases. Trimming removed 10 bases from V and 3 bases from J; junction bases left unmatched: 6. The V gene's germline CDR1 is MDHEN and CDR2 SYDVKM. The CDR3 is made up of 14 amino acids. CDR3 bases: TGTGCCACCTTAGCGGGAGAGTACACCGGGGAGCTGTTTTTT. Protein: CATLAGEYTGELFF.

This chain uses TRBV29-1 with TRBJ2-1; TRBD2 matches 9 bases. The J segment lost 5 bases and the V segment lost 3 bases, leaving 11 bases of the junction unmatched. CDR3 length: 16 amino acids. Germline CDR1 and CDR2: SQVTM and ANQGSEA. The CDR3 reads CSVDGGRAGKHNEQFF. The CDR3, as DNA: TGCAGCGTTGATGGCGGGAGGGCCGGTAAGCACAATGAGCAGTTCTTC.

This clone was counted only a few times. J is TRBJ2-2 and V is TRBV19; 7 nucleotides line up with TRBD1. V trimming: 10 bases; J trimming: 2 bases; junction bases outside the gene matches: 4. This CDR3 spans 13 amino acids. The germline V gene encodes CDR1 LNHDA and CDR2 SQIVND (reference sequence). The CDR3 reads CAIRDSNTGELFF. CDR3 DNA sequence: TGTGCCATCCGGGACAGCAACACCGGGGAGCTGTTTTTT.